Following are 27 T cell receptor beta chains from one sample sequenced in a study of blood T cell repertoires in COVID-19. Here immunoSEQ multiplex PCR was the method, and the copy in TCRdb shows in-frame clones only, minus some. The sample lists 350,000 or so clones, about 90% occurring once. The sample consisted of PBMCs or T cells enriched from blood (not recorded which). Every receptor here comes from a woman aged 30 to 39 who had recovered from COVID-19.

This chain uses TRBV5-1 with TRBJ2-5, with 9 bases matching TRBD2. V was pared by 9 bases and J by 2 bases, with 11 bases of the junction left unmatched. CDR3 size: 15 residues. The germline CDR1 and CDR2 sequences are SGHRS and YFSETQ. CDR3 amino acids: CATSINSGGQETQYF. The CDR3 DNA follows: TGCGCCACCAGTATTAATAGCGGGGGACAAGAGACCCAGTACTTC. Variable domain in full (rest from reference TRBV5-1 and TRBJ2-5): KAGVTQTPRYLIKTRGQQVTLSCSPISGHRSVSWYQQTPGQGLQFLFEYFSETQRNKGNFPGRFSGRQFSNSRSEMNVSTLELGDSALYLCATSINSGGQETQYFGPGTRLLVL.

This chain links TRBV25-1 with TRBJ1-2; tentatively, D is TRBD1 (6 bases). The V end was cut by 6 bases, the J end by 4 bases, with 24 bases between. The CDR3 runs 17 residues. Germline V lookup: CDR1 MGHDK, CDR2 SYGVNS. The CDR3 loop is CASRQPGDLGNGYGYTF. The CDR3 DNA reads TGTGCCAGCAGACAACCAGGGGATCTGGGTAATGGCTATGGCTACACCTTC.

This chain joins TRBV5-5 and TRBJ1-5; TRBD1 matches at 8 bases. Germline trimming cut 6 bases from V and 4 bases from J; bases unmatched to any gene: 9. From germline, CDR1 is SGHKS and CDR2 YYEKEE (reference sequence). This CDR3 is built from 15 residues. For the CDR3, the DNA is TGTGCCAGCAAATTAAATACAGGGGGTAATCAGCCCCAGCATTTT. It specifies CASKLNTGGNQPQHF.

The rearrangement uses TRBV11-2 and TRBJ2-5; D unresolved. Per the germline V gene, CDR1 is SGHAT and CDR2 is FQNNGV. The CDR3 consists of 14 residues. Deletions cut 2 bases from V and 5 bases from J, with 12 bases between. The CDR3 nucleotides are TGTGCCAGCAGCTTAAAGGCCGGGTGGGAGACCCAGTACTTC. It yields the protein CASSLKAGWETQYF.

The gene calls are TRBV11-3 and TRBJ1-1; 9 nucleotides agree with TRBD1. The CDR3 has 16 amino acids. The J segment lost 3 bases and the V segment lost 5 bases, leaving 10 bases of the junction unmatched. The germline V gene has CDR1 SGHNT and CDR2 YENEEA. CDR3 residues: CASSPRTGERDTEAFF. The CDR3 DNA follows: TGTGCCAGCAGCCCCCGGACAGGGGAAAGAGACACTGAAGCTTTCTTT.

This clone is a singleton in its sample. The V call is TRBV30, the J call TRBJ2-4; TRBD2 matches at 7 bases. There are 16 residues in the CDR3. V dropped 4 bases and J dropped 0; count of bases not matched to a gene: 9. From germline, CDR1 is GTSNPN and CDR2 SVGIG (reference sequence). CDR3 residues: CAWNRGGGPAKNIQYF. CDR3 bases: TGTGCCTGGAACAGAGGCGGGGGACCAGCCAAAAACATTCAGTACTTC.

In its sample, this clone was seen a few times. This rearrangement joins TRBV7-2 to TRBJ1-2; D may be TRBD1 (5 bases). The CDR3 loop spans 14 amino acids. The V end was cut by 1 base, the J end by 4 bases, with 10 bases between. CDR1 and CDR2 (germline): SGHTA, FQGNSA. DNA for the CDR3: TGTGCCAGCAGCTTAGAGGCCAGGGCCTATGGCTACACCTTC. This gives the protein CASSLEARAYGYTF.

The chain uses TRBV4-1 and TRBJ1-6; possibly TRBD1 for D (6 bases). The CDR3 length is 15 residues. Germline V gene data show CDR1 as MGHRA and CDR2 as YSYEKL. The V end was cut by 0 bases, the J end by 10 bases, with 13 bases between. The CDR3 nucleotides are TGCGCCAGCAGCCAAGAAACGATGGGGGCCTCACCCCTCCACTTT. Translated, it gives CASSQETMGASPLHF.

The gene calls are TRBV3-1 (or the pseudogene TRBV3-2) and TRBJ2-1; the D gene is possibly TRBD2 (6 bases). The germline gives CDR1 LGHDT, CDR2 YNNKEL (reference sequence). The CDR3 runs to 12 residues. V shed 1 base and J shed 9 bases, with 7 bases lying between them. DNA of the CDR3: TGTGCCAGCAGCCAAGTCGGGGGTGAGCAGTTCTTC. As protein: CASSQVGGEQFF.

The gene calls are TRBV5-1 and TRBJ1-1; TRBD1 aligns across 8 bases. The junction had 8 bases not matched to a gene; V was cut back by 6 bases and J by 7 bases. The CDR3 covers 13 residues. Germline V gives CDR1 SGHRS, CDR2 YFSETQ. CDR3 amino acids: CASNKQGGFEAFF. The DNA for the CDR3 is TGCGCCAGCAACAAACAGGGGGGTTTTGAAGCTTTCTTT.

V and J are TRBV12-5 and TRBJ1-2; 9 bases map to TRBD1. V trimming: 4 bases; J trimming: 3 bases; junction bases outside the gene matches: 3. The CDR3 length is 14 residues. Germline assignment: CDR1 LGHNT and CDR2 FRNRAP. CDR3 sequence: CASGSGQGYYGYTF. The CDR3 nucleotides are TGTGCTAGTGGTTCCGGACAGGGGTACTATGGCTACACCTTC. Supplemented by reference TRBV12-5 and TRBJ1-2, the full variable domain reads DARVTQTPRHKVTEMGQEVTMRCQPILGHNTVFWYRQTMMQGLELLAYFRNRAPLDDSGMPKDRFSAEMPDATLATLKIQPSEPRDSAVYFCASGSGQGYYGYTFGSGTRLTVV.

The chain recombines TRBV11-2 with TRBJ2-2, with TRBD1 identical over 7 bases. The V segment lost 5 bases and the J segment 3 bases; nucleotides outside the gene matches: 9. Germline-derived CDR1 and CDR2 are SGHAT and FQNNGV. CDR3 length: 16 amino acids. The CDR3 spells CASSTNRQGYTGELFF. DNA of the CDR3: TGTGCCAGCAGCACTAACCGACAGGGATACACCGGGGAGCTGTTTTTT.

The chain is built from TRBV7-2 and TRBJ2-7, with 8 nucleotides matching TRBD1. The CDR3 has 15 residues. Germline V gene sequence: CDR1 SGHTA, CDR2 FQGNSA. The J segment lost 7 bases and the V segment lost 0 bases, leaving 8 bases of the junction unmatched. The CDR3 region has the DNA TGTGCCAGCAGCTTAGCGCTTGGACAGGGAGTTGAGCAGTACTTC. Translated, it gives CASSLALGQGVEQYF.

The V gene is TRBV3-1 (or the pseudogene TRBV3-2), the J gene TRBJ2-7; unclear D gene. V was clipped by 2 bases and J by 0 bases, with 11 bases between them. The CDR3 consists of 15 residues. Germline loops: CDR1 LGHDT, CDR2 YNNKEL (reference sequence). The CDR3 spells CASSQRSQSSYEQYF. Here the CDR3 DNA reads TGTGCCAGCAGCCAACGAAGCCAAAGCTCCTACGAGCAGTACTTC.

Worth noting for this clone: The same CDR3 can be traced to other DNA sequences in this sample. The chain combines TRBV18 with TRBJ1-5; D gene unclear. This CDR3 has 13 residues. Germline V lookup: CDR1 KGHSH, CDR2 LQKENI. Trimming shortened V by 2 bases and J by 1 base, and 3 bases separated the two germline ends. The CDR3 bases are TGTGCCAGCTCACCAGGCAGCAATCAGCCCCAGCATTTT. Translation gives CASSPGSNQPQHF. Supplemented by reference TRBV18 and TRBJ1-5, the full variable domain reads NAGVMQNPRHLVRRRGQEARLRCSPMKGHSHVYWYRQLPEEGLKFMVYLQKENIIDESGMPKERFSAEFPKEGPSILRIQQVVRGDSAAYFCASSPGSNQPQHFGDGTRLSIL.

The DNA for the CDR3 is TGTGCCAGCAGCATAACAGGTTTCGCTGAAGCTTTCTTT. Protein: CASSITGFAEAFF. The chain carries TRBV11-3 and TRBJ1-1; tentative D call: TRBD1 (5 bases). This CDR3 has 13 amino acids. CDR1 is SGHNT, CDR2 YENEEA, per germline. Trimming pared 5 bases from V and 6 bases from J, leaving 13 bases between.

V and J are TRBV3-1 (or the pseudogene TRBV3-2) and TRBJ1-3; D may be TRBD1 (6 bases). Germline CDR1 and CDR2: LGHDT and YNNKEL (reference sequence). The germline V and J ends were trimmed by 2 bases and 1 base, with 12 bases remaining between them. The CDR3 has 16 residues. The DNA of the CDR3 is TGTGCCAGCAGCCAATATCGGGGGGCATCTGGAAACACCATATATTTT. Translation gives CASSQYRGASGNTIYF.

In this sample, this clone turned up once. The chain couples TRBV7-9 to TRBJ1-2; D remains unclear. The CDR3 is made up of 14 amino acids. Germline loops: CDR1 SEHNR, CDR2 FQNEAQ (reference sequence). V was clipped by 1 base and J by 0 bases, with 6 bases between them. CDR3 coding DNA: TGTGCCAGCAGCTTAGGGGCAGCTAACTATGGCTACACCTTC. Protein: CASSLGAANYGYTF.

The V gene is TRBV6-5, the J gene TRBJ2-7; TRBD1 might be the D (5 bases). Looked up from germline, CDR1 is MNHEY and CDR2 is SVGAGI. The CDR3 covers 12 residues. Trimming took off 6 bases at V and 4 bases at J, with 10 bases between the two ends. CDR3 residues: CASSHTGYEQYF. The CDR3 region has the DNA TGTGCCAGCAGCCACACAGGATACGAGCAGTACTTC.

The V and J genes are TRBV28 and TRBJ1-6; perhaps TRBD1 as D (5 bases). CDR1 and CDR2 (germline): MDHEN, SYDVKM. This CDR3 contains 15 residues. Trimming removed 6 bases at V and 7 bases at J, with 16 bases between. CDR3 nucleotides: TGTGCCAGCAGAAAAACGGGGGGGGTAAATTCACCCCTCCACTTT. Translation: CASRKTGGVNSPLHF.

V gene TRBV7-9 combines with J gene TRBJ1-1; 12 positions agree with TRBD1. Trimming removed 0 bases from V and 3 bases from J; junction bases left unmatched: 5. The CDR3 has 17 residues. Germline V gene sequence: CDR1 SEHNR, CDR2 FQNEAQ (reference sequence). CDR3 in DNA: TGTGCCAGCAGCTTAGCGTGGGACAGGGGGCTGGACACTGAAGCTTTCTTT. Translation: CASSLAWDRGLDTEAFF.

The rearrangement joins TRBV5-4 to TRBJ2-7; D may be TRBD2 (5 bases). The CDR3 is 15 amino acids. Trimming cost V 4 bases and J 0 bases, with 14 bases left between them. Germline V CDR1 and CDR2: SGHNT, YYREEE (reference sequence). The CDR3 DNA sequence: TGTGCCAGCAGCCCGGACTCATCGATCTCCTACGAGCAGTACTTC. Encoded protein: CASSPDSSISYEQYF.

The V gene is TRBV5-6, the J gene TRBJ2-5, with 10 bases that match TRBD1. Germline lookup yields CDR1 SGHDT and CDR2 YYEEEE. Germline trimming cut 4 bases from V and 0 bases from J; bases unmatched to any gene: 3. CDR3 size: 15 residues. The CDR3, as DNA: TGTGCCAGCAGCCCGGGACAGGGGAACCAAGAGACCCAGTACTTC. Protein product: CASSPGQGNQETQYF.

V and J are TRBV5-1 and TRBJ2-2; 8 nucleotides agree with TRBD1. Germline V lookup: CDR1 SGHRS, CDR2 YFSETQ. The CDR3 covers 15 residues. The J segment lost 4 bases and the V segment lost 4 bases, leaving 6 bases of the junction unmatched. This chain's CDR3 is CASSLDRVTTGELFF. The CDR3 region has the DNA TGCGCCAGCAGCCTGGACAGGGTAACCACCGGGGAGCTGTTTTTT.

This clone was found once. The chain employs TRBV6-1 and TRBJ2-2; 7 nucleotides agree with TRBD1. Per the germline V gene, CDR1 is MNHNS and CDR2 is SASEGT. This CDR3 comprises 16 residues. With 4 bases clipped from V and 2 bases from J, the junction kept 7 bases outside the gene matches. The CDR3 spells CASSGRQGANTGELFF. CDR3 DNA: TGTGCCAGCAGTGGGAGACAGGGCGCTAACACCGGGGAGCTGTTTTTT.

The chain recombines TRBV6-2 or TRBV6-3 with TRBJ2-5; D is unresolved. The CDR3 is made up of 13 amino acids. V lost 2 bases and J 2 bases, leaving 6 bases between the germline ends. The germline CDR1 and CDR2 sequences are MNHEY and SVGEGT. Written as DNA, the CDR3 is TGTGCCAGCAGTTACGCACTGCAAGAGACCCAGTACTTC. Amino acid sequence: CASSYALQETQYF.

Points on this clone: Different DNA sequences within this sample yield the same CDR3. This sequence joins TRBV5-1 and TRBJ1-1; TRBD1 might be the D (6 bases). Trimming pared 1 base from V and 4 bases from J, leaving 11 bases between. From germline, CDR1 is SGHRS and CDR2 YFSETQ. The CDR3 loop spans 14 amino acids. The CDR3 DNA is TGCGCCAGCAGCTTGTCAGGGGTGGGCACTGAAGCTTTCTTT. It translates to CASSLSGVGTEAFF.